This entry describes one TCR beta chain. Profiled with immunoSEQ multiplex PCR; TCRdb holds only in-frame clones, not every one. The table has about 77,000 clones, 90% seen once. This sample is part of a study of blood T cell repertoires in COVID-19. V lost 5 bases and J 1 base, leaving 9 bases between the germline ends. The germline V gene encodes CDR1 MNHEY and CDR2 SVGAGI. The CDR3 spans 13 residues. The chain combines TRBV6-5 with TRBJ2-7; possible D gene TRBD1, 5 bases. What was sequenced was peripheral blood. The sequence came from an elderly woman with active or convalescent COVID-19. The CDR3 coding sequence is TGTGCCAGCAGTACAGGCCTTTCCTACGAGCAGTACTTC. Amino acids: CASSTGLSYEQYF.